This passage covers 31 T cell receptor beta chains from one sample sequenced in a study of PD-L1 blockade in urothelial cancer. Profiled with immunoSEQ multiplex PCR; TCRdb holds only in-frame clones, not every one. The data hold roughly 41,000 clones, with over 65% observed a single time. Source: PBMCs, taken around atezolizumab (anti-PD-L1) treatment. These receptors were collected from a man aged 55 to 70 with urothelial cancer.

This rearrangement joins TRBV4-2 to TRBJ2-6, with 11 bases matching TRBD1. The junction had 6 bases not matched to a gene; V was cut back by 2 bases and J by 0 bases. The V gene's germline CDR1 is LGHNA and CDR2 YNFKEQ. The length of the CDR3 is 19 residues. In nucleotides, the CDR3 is TGTGCCAGCAGCCAAACAAAGGGGACAGGGGGCTCTGGGGCCAACGTCCTGACTTTC. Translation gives CASSQTKGTGGSGANVLTF.

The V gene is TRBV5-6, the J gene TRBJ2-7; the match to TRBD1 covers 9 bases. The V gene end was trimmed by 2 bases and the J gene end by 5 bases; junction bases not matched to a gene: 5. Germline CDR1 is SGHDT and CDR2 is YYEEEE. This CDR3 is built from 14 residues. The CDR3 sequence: CASSFRTGADEQYF. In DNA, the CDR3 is TGTGCCAGCAGCTTTCGGACAGGGGCCGACGAGCAGTACTTC.

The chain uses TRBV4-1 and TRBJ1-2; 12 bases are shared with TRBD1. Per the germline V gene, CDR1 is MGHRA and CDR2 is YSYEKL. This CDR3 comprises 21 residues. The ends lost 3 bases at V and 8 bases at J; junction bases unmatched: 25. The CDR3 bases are TGCGCCAGCAGCCAGCTACCTCCCCTCGGGACAGGGGGCCGGAAGGTTCGAGGCTACACCTTC. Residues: CASSQLPPLGTGGRKVRGYTF.

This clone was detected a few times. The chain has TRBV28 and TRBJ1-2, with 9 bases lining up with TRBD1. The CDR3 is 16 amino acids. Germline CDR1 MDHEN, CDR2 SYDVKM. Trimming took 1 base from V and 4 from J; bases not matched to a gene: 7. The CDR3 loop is CASSLFHRGQGYGYTF. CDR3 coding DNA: TGTGCCAGCAGTTTATTTCATCGGGGACAGGGCTATGGCTACACCTTC.

CDR3 sequence reads: CASSLEGQPGETQYF. In DNA, the CDR3 is TGTGCCAGCAGCTTAGAGGGACAGCCCGGGGAGACCCAGTACTTC. The chain carries TRBV11-3 and TRBJ2-5, with 7 bases identical to TRBD1. In germline, CDR1 is SGHNT, CDR2 YENEEA. This CDR3 has 15 residues. Trimming took 0 bases from V and 5 from J; bases not matched to a gene: 6.

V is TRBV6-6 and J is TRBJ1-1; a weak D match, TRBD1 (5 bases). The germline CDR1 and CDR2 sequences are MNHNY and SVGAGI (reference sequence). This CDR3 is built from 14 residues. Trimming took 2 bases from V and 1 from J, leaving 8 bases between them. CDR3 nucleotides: TGTGCCAGCAGTTACAGGGGCAAGAACACTGAAGCTTTCTTT. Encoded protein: CASSYRGKNTEAFF.

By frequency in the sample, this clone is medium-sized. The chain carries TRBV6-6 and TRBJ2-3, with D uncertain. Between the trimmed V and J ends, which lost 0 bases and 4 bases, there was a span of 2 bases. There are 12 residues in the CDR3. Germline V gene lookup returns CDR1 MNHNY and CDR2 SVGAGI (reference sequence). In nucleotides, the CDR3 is TGTGCCAGCAGTTACTCCTCAGATACGCAGTATTTT. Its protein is CASSYSSDTQYF.

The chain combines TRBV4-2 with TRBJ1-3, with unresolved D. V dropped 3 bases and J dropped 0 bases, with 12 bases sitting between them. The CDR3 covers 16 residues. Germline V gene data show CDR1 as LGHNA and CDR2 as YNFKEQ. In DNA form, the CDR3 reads TGTGCCAGCAGCCAGACGCCCGGAGACTCTGGAAACACCATATATTTT. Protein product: CASSQTPGDSGNTIYF.

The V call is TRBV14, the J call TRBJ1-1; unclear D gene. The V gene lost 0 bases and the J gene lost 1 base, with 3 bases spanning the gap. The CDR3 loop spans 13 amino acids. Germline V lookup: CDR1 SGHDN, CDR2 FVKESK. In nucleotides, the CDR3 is TGTGCCAGCAGCCAAGACTCGAACACTGAAGCTTTCTTT. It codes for CASSQDSNTEAFF. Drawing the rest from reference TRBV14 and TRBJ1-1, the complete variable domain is EAGVTQFPSHSVIEKGQTVTLRCDPISGHDNLYWYRRVMGKEIKFLLHFVKESKQDESGMPNNRFLAERTGGTYSTLKVQPAELEDSGVYFCASSQDSNTEAFFGQGTRLTVV.

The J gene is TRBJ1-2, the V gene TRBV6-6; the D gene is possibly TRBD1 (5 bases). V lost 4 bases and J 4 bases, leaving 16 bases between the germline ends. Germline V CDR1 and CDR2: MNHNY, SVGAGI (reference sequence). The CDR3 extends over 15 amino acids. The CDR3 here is CASSSFVRQSYGYTF. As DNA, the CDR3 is TGTGCCAGCAGTTCGTTCGTAAGACAGAGCTATGGCTACACCTTC.

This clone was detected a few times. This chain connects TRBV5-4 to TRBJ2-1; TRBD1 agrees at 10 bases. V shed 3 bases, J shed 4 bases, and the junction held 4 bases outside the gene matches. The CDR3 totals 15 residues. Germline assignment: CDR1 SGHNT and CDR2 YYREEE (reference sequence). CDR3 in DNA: TGTGCCAGCAGCTACGGACAGGGGGGGTACAATGAGCAGTTCTTC. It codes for CASSYGQGGYNEQFF.

CDR3 amino acids: CASSIEGGTGSMVTQYF. CDR3 nucleotide sequence: TGTGCCAGTAGTATAGAGGGGGGGACCGGGAGCATGGTTACGCAGTATTTT. The rearrangement joins TRBV19 to TRBJ2-3; 7 bases match TRBD2. Germline V gives CDR1 LNHDA, CDR2 SQIVND (reference sequence). J was trimmed by 8 bases and V by 0 bases; bases with no gene match: 14. This CDR3 comprises 17 residues.

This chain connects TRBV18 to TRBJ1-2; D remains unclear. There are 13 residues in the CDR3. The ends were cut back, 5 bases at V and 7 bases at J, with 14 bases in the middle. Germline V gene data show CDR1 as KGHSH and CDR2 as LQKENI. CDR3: CASSTPLIPGYTF. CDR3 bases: TGTGCCAGCTCAACCCCACTAATCCCTGGCTACACCTTC.

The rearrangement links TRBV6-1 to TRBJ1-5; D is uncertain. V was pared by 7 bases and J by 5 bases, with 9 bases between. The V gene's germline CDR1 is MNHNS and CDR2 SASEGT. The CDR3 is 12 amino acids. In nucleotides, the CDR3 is TGTGCCAGCACCGTGAGAGATCAGCCCCAGCATTTT. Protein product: CASTVRDQPQHF.

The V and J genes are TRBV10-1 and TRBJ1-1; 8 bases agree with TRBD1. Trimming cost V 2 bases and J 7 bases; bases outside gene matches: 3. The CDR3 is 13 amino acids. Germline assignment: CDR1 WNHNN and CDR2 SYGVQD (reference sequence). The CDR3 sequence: CASSEPQGDEAFF. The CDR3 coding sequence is TGCGCCAGCAGTGAGCCACAGGGGGATGAAGCTTTCTTT.

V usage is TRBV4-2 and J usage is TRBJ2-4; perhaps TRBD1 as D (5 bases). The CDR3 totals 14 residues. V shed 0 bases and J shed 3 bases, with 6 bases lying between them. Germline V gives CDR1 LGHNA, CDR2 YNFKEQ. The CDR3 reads CASSQDTGKNIQYF. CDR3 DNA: TGTGCCAGCAGCCAAGACACAGGCAAAAACATTCAGTACTTC.

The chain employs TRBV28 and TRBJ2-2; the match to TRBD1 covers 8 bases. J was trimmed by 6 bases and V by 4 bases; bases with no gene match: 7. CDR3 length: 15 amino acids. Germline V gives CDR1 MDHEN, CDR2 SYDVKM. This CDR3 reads CASSSGQGRSGELFF. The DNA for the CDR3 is TGTGCCAGCAGTTCAGGACAGGGTAGATCCGGGGAGCTGTTTTTT.

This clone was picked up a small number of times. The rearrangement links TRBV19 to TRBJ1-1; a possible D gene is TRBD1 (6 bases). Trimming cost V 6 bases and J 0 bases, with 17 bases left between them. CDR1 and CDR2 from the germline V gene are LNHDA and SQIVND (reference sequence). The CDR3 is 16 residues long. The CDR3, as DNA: TGTGCCAGTAGCAGTAATCAGGGGTGGGTGAACACTGAAGCTTTCTTT. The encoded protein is CASSSNQGWVNTEAFF.

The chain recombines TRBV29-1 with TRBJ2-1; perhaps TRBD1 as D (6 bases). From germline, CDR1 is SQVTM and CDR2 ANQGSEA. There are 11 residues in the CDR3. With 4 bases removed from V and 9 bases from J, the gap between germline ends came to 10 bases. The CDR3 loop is CSVAPDSEQFF. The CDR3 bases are TGCAGCGTTGCCCCGGACAGTGAGCAGTTCTTC.

The CDR3 spells CSAGKGVQYF. The CDR3 DNA follows: TGCAGTGCGGGGAAGGGGGTCCAGTACTTC. The rearrangement uses TRBV20-1 and TRBJ2-7; tentatively, D is TRBD1 (6 bases). Germline values: CDR1 DFQATT, CDR2 SNEGSKA (reference sequence). The CDR3 is 10 residues long. The ends were cut back, 6 bases at V and 10 bases at J, with 13 bases in the middle.

CDR3 bases: TGTGCCTGGAGTGTTGGGAGGGGAACAGGGAATGAATATGGTAATTCACCCCTCCACTTT. It specifies CAWSVGRGTGNEYGNSPLHF. The gene calls are TRBV30 and TRBJ1-6, with D perhaps TRBD1 (6 bases). Germline V gene sequence: CDR1 GTSNPN, CDR2 SVGIG (reference sequence). Trimming pared 0 bases from V and 6 bases from J, leaving 27 bases between. This CDR3 has 20 amino acids. Full variable domain (rest looked up from reference TRBV30 and TRBJ1-6): SQTIHQWPATLVQPVGSPLSLECTVEGTSNPNLYWYRQAAGRGLQLLFYSVGIGQISSEVPQNLSASRPQDRQFILSSKKLLLSDSGFYLCAWSVGRGTGNEYGNSPLHFGNGTRLTVT.

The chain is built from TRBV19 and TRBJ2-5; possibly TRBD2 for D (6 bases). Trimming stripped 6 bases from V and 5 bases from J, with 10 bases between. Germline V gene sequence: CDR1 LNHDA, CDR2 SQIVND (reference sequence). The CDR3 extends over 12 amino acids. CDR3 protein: CASRGRGETQYF. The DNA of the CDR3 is TGTGCCAGTAGAGGCCGGGGGGAGACCCAGTACTTC. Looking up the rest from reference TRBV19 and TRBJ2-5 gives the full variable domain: DGGITQSPKYLFRKEGQNVTLSCEQNLNHDAMYWYRQDPGQGLRLIYYSQIVNDFQKGDIAEGYSVSREKKESFPLTVTSAQKNPTAFYLCASRGRGETQYFGPGTRLLVL.

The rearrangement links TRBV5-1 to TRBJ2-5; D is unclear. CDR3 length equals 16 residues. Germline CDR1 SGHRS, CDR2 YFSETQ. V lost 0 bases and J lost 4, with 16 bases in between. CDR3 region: CASSLDSLTAGETQYF. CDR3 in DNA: TGCGCCAGCAGCTTGGATTCGCTGACTGCCGGAGAGACCCAGTACTTC.

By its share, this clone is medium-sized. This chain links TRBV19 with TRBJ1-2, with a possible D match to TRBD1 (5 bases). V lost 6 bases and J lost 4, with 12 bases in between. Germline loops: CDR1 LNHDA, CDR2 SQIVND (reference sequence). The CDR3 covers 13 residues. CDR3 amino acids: CASSPDGGYGYTF. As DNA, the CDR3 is TGTGCCAGTAGCCCGGACGGGGGCTATGGCTACACCTTC. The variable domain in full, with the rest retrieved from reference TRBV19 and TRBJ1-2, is DGGITQSPKYLFRKEGQNVTLSCEQNLNHDAMYWYRQDPGQGLRLIYYSQIVNDFQKGDIAEGYSVSREKKESFPLTVTSAQKNPTAFYLCASSPDGGYGYTFGSGTRLTVV.

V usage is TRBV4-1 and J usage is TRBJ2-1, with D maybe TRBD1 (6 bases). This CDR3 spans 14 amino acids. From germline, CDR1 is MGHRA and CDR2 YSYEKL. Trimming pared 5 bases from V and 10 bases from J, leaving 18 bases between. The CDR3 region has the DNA TGCGCCAGCAGCGATGGACAGTTGGCGGACGAGCAGTTCTTC. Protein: CASSDGQLADEQFF.

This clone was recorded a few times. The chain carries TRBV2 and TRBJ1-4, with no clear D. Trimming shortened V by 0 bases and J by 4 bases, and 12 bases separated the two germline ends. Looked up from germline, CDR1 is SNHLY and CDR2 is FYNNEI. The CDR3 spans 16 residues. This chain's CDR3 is CASSEALWARNEKLFF. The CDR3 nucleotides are TGTGCCAGCAGTGAAGCGCTTTGGGCCCGTAATGAAAAACTGTTTTTT.

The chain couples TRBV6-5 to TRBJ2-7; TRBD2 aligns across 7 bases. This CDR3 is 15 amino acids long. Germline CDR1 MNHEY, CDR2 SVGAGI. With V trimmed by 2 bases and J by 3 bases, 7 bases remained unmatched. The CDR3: CASSYRGDGSYEQYF. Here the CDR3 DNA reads TGTGCCAGCAGTTACCGGGGGGACGGTAGCTACGAGCAGTACTTC.

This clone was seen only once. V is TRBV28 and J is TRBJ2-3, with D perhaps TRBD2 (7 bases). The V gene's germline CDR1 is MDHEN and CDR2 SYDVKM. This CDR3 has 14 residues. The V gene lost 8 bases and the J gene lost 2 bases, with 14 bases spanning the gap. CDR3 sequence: CASLRGPNTDTQYF. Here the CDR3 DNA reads TGTGCCAGCTTGCGGGGGCCCAACACAGATACGCAGTATTTT.

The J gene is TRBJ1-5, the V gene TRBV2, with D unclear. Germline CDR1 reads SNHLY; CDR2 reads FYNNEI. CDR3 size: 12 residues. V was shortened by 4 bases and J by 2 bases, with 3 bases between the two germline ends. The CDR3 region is CASSVGNQPQHF. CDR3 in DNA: TGTGCCAGCAGTGTAGGCAATCAGCCCCAGCATTTT.

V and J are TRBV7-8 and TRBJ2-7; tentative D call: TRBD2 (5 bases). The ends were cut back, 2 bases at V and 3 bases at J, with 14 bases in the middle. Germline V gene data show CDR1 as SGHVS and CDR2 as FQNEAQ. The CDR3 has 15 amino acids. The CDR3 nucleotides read TGTGCCAGCAGCTTATTTCTTAGGGAGAACTACGAGCAGTACTTC. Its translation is CASSLFLRENYEQYF.

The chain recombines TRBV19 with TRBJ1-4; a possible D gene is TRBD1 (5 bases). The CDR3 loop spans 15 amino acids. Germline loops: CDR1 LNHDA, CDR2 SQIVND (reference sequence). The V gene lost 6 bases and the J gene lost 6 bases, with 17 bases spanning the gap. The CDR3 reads CASRVTDSSHEKLFF. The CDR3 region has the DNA TGTGCCAGTAGAGTTACTGACAGCTCCCATGAAAAACTGTTTTTT.